This T cell receptor (beta chain) was captured in a study of blood T cell repertoires in COVID-19. Overall study: The study drew acute and convalescent COVID-19 samples from the United States, Italy and Spain. Sample material is recorded as cDNA or gDNA derived from T cells, B-cell-depleted T cells, or PBMCs.

Unmatched junction bases numbered 6, after V lost 3 bases and J lost 3 bases. The CDR3 spans 16 residues. Germline V lookup: CDR1 KGHDR, CDR2 SFDVKD. Authors' processing steps: Using reference gene primer amplification, nucleated cell counts were estimated. TCRdb's table, derived via immunoSEQ multiplex PCR, lists solely in-frame clones and lacks some. Clone size and the V and J calls come from that table; the DNA yielded D and trimming. The sample includes tens of thousands of clones, around 88% of them seen just once. This clone was counted once. The chain uses TRBV24-1 and TRBJ2-2, with 7 bases identical to TRBD2. The receptor was isolated from a woman of 80 years or more with active or convalescent COVID-19. The sequenced material came from peripheral blood. The CDR3 loop is CATSDQSSGHTGELFF. Here the CDR3 DNA reads TGTGCCACCAGTGATCAGTCTAGCGGACACACCGGGGAGCTGTTTTTT.